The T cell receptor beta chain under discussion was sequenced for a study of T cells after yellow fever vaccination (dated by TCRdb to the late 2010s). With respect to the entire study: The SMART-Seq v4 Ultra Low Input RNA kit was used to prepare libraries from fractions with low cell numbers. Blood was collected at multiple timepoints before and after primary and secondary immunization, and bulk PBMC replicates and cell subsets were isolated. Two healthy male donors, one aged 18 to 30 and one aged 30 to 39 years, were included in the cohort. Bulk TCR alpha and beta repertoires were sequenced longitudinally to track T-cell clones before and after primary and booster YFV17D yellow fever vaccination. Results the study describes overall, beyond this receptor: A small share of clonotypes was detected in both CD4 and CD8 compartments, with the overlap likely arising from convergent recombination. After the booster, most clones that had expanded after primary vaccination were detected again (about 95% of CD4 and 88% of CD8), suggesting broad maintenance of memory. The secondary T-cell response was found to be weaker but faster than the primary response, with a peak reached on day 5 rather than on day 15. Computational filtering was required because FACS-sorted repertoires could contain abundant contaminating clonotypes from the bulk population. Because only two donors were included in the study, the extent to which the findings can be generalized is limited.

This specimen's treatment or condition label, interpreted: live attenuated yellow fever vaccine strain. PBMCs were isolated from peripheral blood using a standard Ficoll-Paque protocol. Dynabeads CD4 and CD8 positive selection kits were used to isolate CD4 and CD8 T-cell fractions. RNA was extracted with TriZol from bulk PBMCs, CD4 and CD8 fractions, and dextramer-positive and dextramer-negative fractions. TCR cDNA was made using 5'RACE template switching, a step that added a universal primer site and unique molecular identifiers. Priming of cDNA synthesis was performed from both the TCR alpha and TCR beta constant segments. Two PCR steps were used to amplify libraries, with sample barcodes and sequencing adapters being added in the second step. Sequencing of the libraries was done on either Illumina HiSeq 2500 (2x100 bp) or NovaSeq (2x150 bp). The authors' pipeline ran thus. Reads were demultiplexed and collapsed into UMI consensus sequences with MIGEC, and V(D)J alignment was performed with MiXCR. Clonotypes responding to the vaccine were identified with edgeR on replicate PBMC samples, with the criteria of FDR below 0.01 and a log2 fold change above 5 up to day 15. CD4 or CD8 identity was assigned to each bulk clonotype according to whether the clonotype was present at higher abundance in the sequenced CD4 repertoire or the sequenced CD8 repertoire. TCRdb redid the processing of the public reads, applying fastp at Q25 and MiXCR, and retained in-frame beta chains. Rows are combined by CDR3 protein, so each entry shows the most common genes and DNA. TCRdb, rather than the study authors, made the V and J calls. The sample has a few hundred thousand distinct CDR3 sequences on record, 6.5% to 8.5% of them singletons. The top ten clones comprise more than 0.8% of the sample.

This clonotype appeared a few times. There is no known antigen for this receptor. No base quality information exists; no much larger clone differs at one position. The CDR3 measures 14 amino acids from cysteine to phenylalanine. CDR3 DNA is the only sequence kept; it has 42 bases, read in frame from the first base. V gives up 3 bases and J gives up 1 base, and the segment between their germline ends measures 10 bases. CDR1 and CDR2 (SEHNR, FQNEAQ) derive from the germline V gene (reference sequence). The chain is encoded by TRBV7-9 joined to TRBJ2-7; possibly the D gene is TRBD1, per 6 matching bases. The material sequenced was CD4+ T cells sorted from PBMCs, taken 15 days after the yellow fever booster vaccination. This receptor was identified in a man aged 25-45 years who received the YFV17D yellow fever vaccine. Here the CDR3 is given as CASSFGTPSYEQYF. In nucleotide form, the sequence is TGTGCCAGCAGCTTTGGGACACCATCCTACGAGCAGTACTTC.